This T cell receptor (beta chain) was recovered during a study of PD-1 blockade in mismatch repair-deficient tumors (dated by TCRdb to 2015 to 2018). Some background on the complete study: Between late 2013 and late 2016, the trial enrolled 86 consecutive patients with roughly twelve types of mismatch repair-deficient cancer, all of whom had received prior treatment and were progressing. Tumor-associated T cell clones in the peripheral blood of patients responding to PD-1 blockade were tracked using deep sequencing of TCR CDR3 regions. Results the study describes overall, beyond this receptor: Rapid expansion after pembrolizumab followed by contraction, generally before radiologic responses, was shown by tumor-resident clones, which were often undetectable in blood before treatment.

Mismatch repair deficiency in every enrolled patient was established by polymerase chain reaction or immunohistochemistry. A few patients who responded to pembrolizumab therapy underwent TCR sequencing. Pembrolizumab PD-1 blockade was prospectively tested in advanced mismatch repair-deficient cancers, regardless of tissue of origin, in the phase II trial. Peripheral blood T cell samples were collected serially, before PD-1 blockade began and at several time points afterward. Blood sampling times were reported as weeks after the first pembrolizumab dose. Libraries were built with the immunoSEQ multiplex PCR assay. TCRdb retrieved this table from immuneACCESS and kept in-frame rearrangements only. Not all clones are present; in checked studies, unresolved V genes account for under half, and no reason is known for the remainder. The sample data list 20,000 to 25,000 clones, and 80% to 90% of these were observed just once. The ten top clones hold over 15% of the sample.

V and J lose 0 bases and 2 bases, and a span of 9 bases separates them. The germline V gene (reference sequence) gives CDR1 as SGHNT and CDR2 as YYREEE. Counted from cysteine to phenylalanine, this CDR3 has 15 amino acids. Only the CDR3 portion is preserved as DNA: 45 bases, with reading frame beginning at the first base. Of note for this clone: It lacks a known antigen. No base quality values were provided; no much bigger clone lies one nucleotide off.

The sequenced sample was peripheral blood, obtained 2 weeks after starting pembrolizumab. This TCR came from an adult with mismatch repair-deficient cancer. The chain uses TRBV5-4 and TRBJ2-1; the D gene cannot be named for sure. The DNA reads as follows: TGTGCCAGCAGCTTGGCCAGGCACACCTACAATGAGCAGTTCTTC. It specifies CASSLARHTYNEQFF.